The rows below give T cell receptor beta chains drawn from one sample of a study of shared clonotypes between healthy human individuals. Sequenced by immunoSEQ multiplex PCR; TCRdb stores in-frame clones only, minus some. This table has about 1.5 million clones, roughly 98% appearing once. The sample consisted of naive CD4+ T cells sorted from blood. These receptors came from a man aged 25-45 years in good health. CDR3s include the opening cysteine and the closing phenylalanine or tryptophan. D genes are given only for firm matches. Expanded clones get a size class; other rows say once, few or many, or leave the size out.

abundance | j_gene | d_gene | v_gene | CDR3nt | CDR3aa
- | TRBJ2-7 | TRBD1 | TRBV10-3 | TGTGCCATCAGTGACCTGACAGGGTTATCCTACGAGCAGTACTTC | CAISDLTGLSYEQYF
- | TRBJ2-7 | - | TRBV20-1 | TGCAGTGCTAGTTTGGTAGGCGAGCAGTACTTC | CSASLVGEQYF
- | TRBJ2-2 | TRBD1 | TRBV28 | TGTGCCAGCGGAATGGGACAGGCTTACACCGGGGAGCTGTTTTTT | CASGMGQAYTGELFF
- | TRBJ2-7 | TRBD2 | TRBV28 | TGTGCCAGCAGTTTCCTAGCGGGAGAGGGCGAGCAGTACTTC | CASSFLAGEGEQYF
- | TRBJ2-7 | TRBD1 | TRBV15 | TGTGCCACCAGCAGAGGGTACGGGACAGGGGGCTACGAGCAGTACTTC | CATSRGYGTGGYEQYF
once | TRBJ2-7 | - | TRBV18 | TGTGCCAGCTCACCGTCTAATCTCTACGAGCAGTACTTC | CASSPSNLYEQYF
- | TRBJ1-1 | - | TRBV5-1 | TGCGCCAGCAGCTTGGCCTCGGACATCGCTGAAGCTTTCTTT | CASSLASDIAEAFF
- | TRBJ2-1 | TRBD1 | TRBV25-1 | TGTGCCAGCAGTGAATGGGGGGGGACAGGGTCCAATGAGCAGTTCTTC | CASSEWGGTGSNEQFF
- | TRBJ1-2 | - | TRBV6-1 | TGTGCCGTTAAATTGACAGCGAACTATGGCTACACCTTC | CAVKLTANYGYTF
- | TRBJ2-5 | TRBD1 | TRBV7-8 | TGTGCCAGCAGTAGGGCAGGGGGTGAAGAAGAGACCCAGTACTTC | CASSRAGGEEETQYF
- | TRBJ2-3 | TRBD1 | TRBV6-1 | TGTGCCAGCAGTGGAGACAGGGGCCACACAGATACGCAGTATTTT | CASSGDRGHTDTQYF
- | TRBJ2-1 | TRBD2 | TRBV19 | TGTGCCAGTAGTGCCCTAGCGGGCTCTGGCAATGAGCAGTTCTTC | CASSALAGSGNEQFF
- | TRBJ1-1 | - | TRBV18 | TGTGCCAGCTCAGGAGGCGGGGGCTGGGAAGCTTTCTTT | CASSGGGGWEAFF
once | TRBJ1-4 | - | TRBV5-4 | TGTGCCAGCAGCCTTAGACAGATGCCTAATGAAAAACTGTTTTTT | CASSLRQMPNEKLFF
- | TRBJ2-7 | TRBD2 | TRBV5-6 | TGTGCCAGCAGCTTGGATGGCGGGAGGGCCTCTCGGTACGAGCAGTACTTC | CASSLDGGRASRYEQYF
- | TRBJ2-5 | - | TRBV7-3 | TGTGCCAGCAAGCGGTCCGGGAACGGCGAGACCCAGTACTTC | CASKRSGNGETQYF
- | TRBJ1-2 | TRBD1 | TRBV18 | TGTGCCAGCTCACCGACAGGGCTAAATGGCTACACCTTC | CASSPTGLNGYTF
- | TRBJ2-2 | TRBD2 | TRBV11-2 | TGTGCCAGCACCCCTCGGGCTAGCGGCACCGGGGAGCTGTTTTTT | CASTPRASGTGELFF
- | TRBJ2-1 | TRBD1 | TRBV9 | TGTGCCAGCAGCGAGGACAGGGGGAGATACAATGAGCAGTTCTTC | CASSEDRGRYNEQFF
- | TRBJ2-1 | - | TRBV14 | TGTGCCAGCAGTCGCAACTCCTACAATGAGCAGTTCTTC | CASSRNSYNEQFF
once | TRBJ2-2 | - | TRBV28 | TGTGCCAGCAGTTTTCGGGGGGCCGTGCCTGTCGGGGAGCTGTTTTTT | CASSFRGAVPVGELFF
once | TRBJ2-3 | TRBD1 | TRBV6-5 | TGTGCCAGCAGTTACGCGAGGGGACAGGGTGCAGATACGCAGTATTTT | CASSYARGQGADTQYF
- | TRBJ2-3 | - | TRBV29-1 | TGCAGCGTTGTAAAGGGAAACACAGATACGCAGTATTTT | CSVVKGNTDTQYF
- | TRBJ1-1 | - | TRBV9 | TGTGCCAGCAGCGTAGTGGGCAGGGGGAACACTGAAGCTTTCTTT | CASSVVGRGNTEAFF
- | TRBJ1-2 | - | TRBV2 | TGTGCCAGCAGCCCCCCAGACAGAAACTATGGCTACACCTTC | CASSPPDRNYGYTF
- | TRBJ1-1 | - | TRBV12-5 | TGTGCTAGTGGTTTGACTTTCCTCGGGACGGAAGCTTTCTTT | CASGLTFLGTEAFF
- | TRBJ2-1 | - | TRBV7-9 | TGTGCCAGCAGCTTAGAAGGCTATGAGCAGTTCTTC | CASSLEGYEQFF
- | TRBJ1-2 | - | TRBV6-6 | TGTGCCAGCAGTTACTCAGGGGATTATGGCTACACCTTC | CASSYSGDYGYTF
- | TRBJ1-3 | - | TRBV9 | TGTGCCAGCAGCGCTACTCACTCGGCGACACCTGGAAACACCATATATTTT | CASSATHSATPGNTIYF
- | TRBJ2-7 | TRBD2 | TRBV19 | TGTGCCAGTAGCCTAAGACTAGCGGGAGCCCAGTGGGGCTCCTACGAGCAGTACTTC | CASSLRLAGAQWGSYEQYF
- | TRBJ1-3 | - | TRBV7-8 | TGTGCCAGCAGCCCTCCTGGAAACACCATATATTTT | CASSPPGNTIYF
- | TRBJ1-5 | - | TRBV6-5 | TGTGCCAGCAGTTCTACCCCCGTTCAGCCCCAGCATTTT | CASSSTPVQPQHF
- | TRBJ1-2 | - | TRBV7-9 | TGTGCCAGCAGCTTAGAACTCCCAGGGCGGGTGAGGGGCTACACCTTC | CASSLELPGRVRGYTF
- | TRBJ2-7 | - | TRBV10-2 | TGCGCCAGCAGTGAGGGGCTGTCTTACGAGCAGTACTTC | CASSEGLSYEQYF
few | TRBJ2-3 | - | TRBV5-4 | TGTGCCAGCAGCTCGAAAAGTACTAGCACAGATACGCAGTATTTT | CASSSKSTSTDTQYF
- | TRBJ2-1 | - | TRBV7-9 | TGTGCCAGCAGCGACCGGGGCGGGGAGCACAATGAGCAGTTCTTC | CASSDRGGEHNEQFF
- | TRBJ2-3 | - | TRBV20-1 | TGCAGTGCTAGCGGGCCGCATGCGCAGTATTTT | CSASGPHAQYF
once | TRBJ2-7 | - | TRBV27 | TGTGCCAGCAGCCTTATGGCAGGGAGCTACGAGCAGTACTTC | CASSLMAGSYEQYF
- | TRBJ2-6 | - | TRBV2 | TGTGCCAGCAGTCCCCAGAGCTCTGGGGCCAACGTCCTGACTTTC | CASSPQSSGANVLTF
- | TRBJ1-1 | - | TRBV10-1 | TGCGCCAGTGCTGACAGCTTGAACACTGAAGCTTTCTTT | CASADSLNTEAFF
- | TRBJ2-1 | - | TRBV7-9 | TGTGCCAGCAGCTTAGGGTGGGCTAGCTCCTACAATGAGCAGTTCTTC | CASSLGWASSYNEQFF
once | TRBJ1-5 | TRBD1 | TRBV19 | TGTGCCAGTAGTATAGATATAGGGACAGGGATTCAGCCCCAGCATTTT | CASSIDIGTGIQPQHF
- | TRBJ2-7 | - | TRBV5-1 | TGCGCCAGCAGCAAGGAGGGGGCGGGCGACGAGCAGTACTTC | CASSKEGAGDEQYF
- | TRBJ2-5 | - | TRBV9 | TGTGCCAGCAGCGTAGGGACAGTAAGGGAGACCCAGTACTTC | CASSVGTVRETQYF
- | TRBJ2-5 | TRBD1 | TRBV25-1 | TGTGCCAGCAGTGAAGCAGGGGGTGACTTCTGGACCCAGTACTTC | CASSEAGGDFWTQYF
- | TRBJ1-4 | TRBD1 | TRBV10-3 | TGTGCCATCAGTGCTGGGACAGGGGTTGCAACTAATGAAAAACTGTTTTTT | CAISAGTGVATNEKLFF
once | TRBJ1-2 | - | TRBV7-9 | TGTGCCAGCAGCTTAGCCGAGGGGGGGATCTATGGCTACACCTTC | CASSLAEGGIYGYTF
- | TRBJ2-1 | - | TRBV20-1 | TGCAGTGCTTACGGTTATGAGCAGTTCTTC | CSAYGYEQFF
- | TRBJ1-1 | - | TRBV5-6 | TGTGCCAGCAGCTTGTTATTACAGGGAGAAGCTTTCTTT | CASSLLLQGEAFF
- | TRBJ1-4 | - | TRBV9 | TGTGCCAGCAGCGTAGCCCTGGGAGAAAAACTGTTTTTT | CASSVALGEKLFF
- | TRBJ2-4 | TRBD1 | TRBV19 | TGTGCCAGTAGGGGCAGGGGGCTCCGAGCCAAAAACATTCAGTACTTC | CASRGRGLRAKNIQYF
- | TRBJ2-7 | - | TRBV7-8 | TGTGCCAGCAGCTTAGTATCCCTTTACGAGCAGTACTTC | CASSLVSLYEQYF
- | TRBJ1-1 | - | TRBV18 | TGTGCCAGCTCACTCGGAGGGGTCCAGAACACTGAAGCTTTCTTT | CASSLGGVQNTEAFF
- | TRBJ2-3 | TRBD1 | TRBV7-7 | TGTGCTAGCAGCGGTTGGACAGGGAGCACAGATACGCAGTATTTT | CASSGWTGSTDTQYF
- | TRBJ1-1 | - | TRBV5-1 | TGCGCCAGCAGAACGAACTCCGAGAACACTGAAGCTTTCTTT | CASRTNSENTEAFF
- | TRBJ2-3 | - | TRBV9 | TGTGCCAGCAGCGTAGACCCCCCGGGAGGGACAGTGGATACGCAGTATTTT | CASSVDPPGGTVDTQYF
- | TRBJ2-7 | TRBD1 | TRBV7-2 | TGTGCCAGCAGCTTAGGAGGGACAGGCTCCTACGAGCAGTACTTC | CASSLGGTGSYEQYF
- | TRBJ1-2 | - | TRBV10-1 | TGCGCCAGCACTAGGGATGGCTACACCTTC | CASTRDGYTF